These T cell receptor beta chains were read from a single sample in a study of identical twins. Via MiXCR, TCRdb re-called the 5' RACE reads, giving one row per CDR3 protein. The data hold fewer than 250,000 distinct CDR3 sequences, with roughly 10% observed a single time. The sequenced sample was memory (CD45RO+) T cells sorted from blood. The receptor source for this set is a woman younger than 30 in good health. Each CDR3 is given with its conserved first and last residue. The D gene is left open where the match is weak. Clone size, where shown, is once, few, many, or a class for clones that have expanded.

CDR3 length: 14
V gene: TRBV9
clone size: -
J gene: TRBJ2-7
D gene: TRBD1
CDR3 protein: CASSRDRGPHEQYF
CDR3 DNA: TGTGCCAGCAGCCGGGACAGGGGGCCGCACGAGCAGTACTTC

CDR3 length: 18
V gene: TRBV5-6
clone size: -
J gene: TRBJ2-3
D gene: -
CDR3 protein: CASSSLHDPGSGTDTQYF
CDR3 DNA: TGTGCCAGCAGCTCCCTCCACGATCCTGGGAGTGGGACAGATACGCAGTATTTT

CDR3 length: 13
V gene: TRBV20-1
clone size: few
J gene: TRBJ2-7
D gene: TRBD2
CDR3 protein: CSAGGGTSYEQYF
CDR3 DNA: TGCAGTGCTGGAGGCGGGACTAGCTACGAGCAGTACTTC

CDR3 length: 14
V gene: TRBV12-3/TRBV12-4
clone size: many
J gene: TRBJ1-2
D gene: -
CDR3 protein: CASNYEGRGNGYTF
CDR3 DNA: TGTGCCAGCAATTACGAGGGCCGGGGGAATGGCTACACCTTC

CDR3 length: 15
V gene: TRBV5-1
clone size: -
J gene: TRBJ2-5
D gene: TRBD2
CDR3 protein: CASSSGTSGTETQYF
CDR3 DNA: TGCGCCAGCAGTTCCGGGACTAGCGGGACAGAGACCCAGTACTTC

CDR3 length: 14
V gene: TRBV4-3
clone size: -
J gene: TRBJ2-2
D gene: -
CDR3 protein: CASSQERHTGELFF
CDR3 DNA: TGCGCCAGCAGCCAAGAGAGGCACACCGGGGAGCTGTTTTTT

CDR3 length: 14
V gene: TRBV7-9
clone size: many
J gene: TRBJ1-1
D gene: TRBD1
CDR3 protein: CASSFRDRATEAFF
CDR3 DNA: TGTGCCAGCAGCTTCCGGGACAGAGCCACTGAAGCTTTCTTT

CDR3 length: 11
V gene: TRBV7-2
clone size: -
J gene: TRBJ1-1
D gene: -
CDR3 protein: CASSWVGEAFF
CDR3 DNA: TGTGCCAGCAGCTGGGTGGGTGAAGCTTTCTTT

CDR3 length: 13
V gene: TRBV29-1
clone size: few
J gene: TRBJ2-7
D gene: TRBD2
CDR3 protein: CSGASGESYEQYF
CDR3 DNA: TGCAGCGGTGCTAGCGGGGAATCCTACGAGCAGTACTTC

CDR3 length: 14
V gene: TRBV7-2
clone size: few
J gene: TRBJ1-2
D gene: TRBD1
CDR3 protein: CASSRGQADYGYTF
CDR3 DNA: TGTGCCAGCAGCCGCGGACAGGCGGACTATGGCTACACCTTC

CDR3 length: 15
V gene: TRBV12-3/TRBV12-4
clone size: few
J gene: TRBJ1-2
D gene: -
CDR3 protein: CASSSYRERGYGYTF
CDR3 DNA: TGTGCCAGCAGTTCCTACAGGGAGCGTGGCTATGGCTACACCTTC

CDR3 length: 13
V gene: TRBV12-3/TRBV12-4
clone size: -
J gene: TRBJ2-4
D gene: TRBD2
CDR3 protein: CASSLFSGRAQYF
CDR3 DNA: TGTGCCAGCAGTTTATTTAGCGGGAGGGCCCAGTACTTC

CDR3 length: 14
V gene: TRBV18
clone size: few
J gene: TRBJ2-3
D gene: -
CDR3 protein: CASSPNSGTDTQYF
CDR3 DNA: TGTGCCAGCTCACCAAATTCTGGCACAGATACGCAGTATTTT

CDR3 length: 16
V gene: TRBV6-2/TRBV6-3
clone size: -
J gene: TRBJ2-4
D gene: -
CDR3 protein: CASSYGLSVAKNIQYF
CDR3 DNA: TGTGCCAGCAGTTATGGGCTCTCCGTAGCCAAAAACATTCAGTACTTC

CDR3 length: 16
V gene: TRBV20-1
clone size: few
J gene: TRBJ2-1
D gene: TRBD2
CDR3 protein: CSARGLSGRVYNEQFF
CDR3 DNA: TGCAGTGCTAGAGGACTCAGCGGGAGAGTCTACAATGAGCAGTTCTTC

CDR3 length: 14
V gene: TRBV9
clone size: few
J gene: TRBJ2-2
D gene: -
CDR3 protein: CASSVDREAGELFF
CDR3 DNA: TGTGCCAGCAGCGTAGACAGGGAGGCCGGGGAGCTGTTTTTT

CDR3 length: 14
V gene: TRBV7-9
clone size: few
J gene: TRBJ2-7
D gene: -
CDR3 protein: CASSTRDKSYEQYF
CDR3 DNA: TGTGCCAGCAGCACCCGGGACAAATCCTACGAGCAGTACTTC

CDR3 length: 18
V gene: TRBV11-2
clone size: many
J gene: TRBJ2-7
D gene: TRBD1
CDR3 protein: CASSSVSRDRGMTYEQYF
CDR3 DNA: TGTGCCAGCAGCTCAGTCTCCCGAGACAGGGGAATGACCTACGAGCAGTACTTC